A single sample gave rise to the 10 T cell receptor beta chains below, sequenced in a study of T cells in Graves' hyperthyroidism and ophthalmopathy. RNA transcripts provided the source from which TCR beta CDR3 regions were amplified. The HTBI primer set served for first-round RT-PCR of the TCR CDR3. TCRdb re-derived calls from the multiplex PCR reads in MiXCR, one entry per CDR3 protein. Of fewer than 600,000 distinct CDR3 sequences detected, 11% to 15% appear once; the ten largest clones hold over 11%. Sequenced input: blood. Source of these receptors: a woman between 40 and 55 years old with Graves' hyperthyroidism.

CDR3 amino acids: CASSGAGVNQPQHF. The CDR3 DNA reads TGTGCCAGCAGCGGAGCAGGGGTTAATCAGCCCCAGCATTTT. V gene TRBV5-6 combines with J gene TRBJ1-5; TRBD1 is a possible D gene (6 bases). This CDR3 is 14 amino acids long. The germline V gene has CDR1 SGHDT and CDR2 YYEEEE. The V end was cut by 4 bases, the J end by 4 bases, with 12 bases between. Together with reference TRBV5-6 and TRBJ1-5, the CDR3 gives the full variable domain: DAGVTQSPTHLIKTRGQQVTLRCSPKSGHDTVSWYQQALGQGPQFIFQYYEEEERQRGNFPDRFSGHQFPNYSSELNVNALLLGDSALYLCASSGAGVNQPQHFGDGTRLSIL.

At least ten counts were recorded for this clonotype. This rearrangement joins TRBV29-1 to TRBJ2-5; D is perhaps TRBD1 or TRBD2 (5 bases each). The CDR3 covers 14 residues. V was shortened by 4 bases and J by 5 bases, with 17 bases between the two germline ends. The germline CDR1 and CDR2 sequences are SQVTM and ANQGSEA. The CDR3 region is CSVVWYGAGETQYF. In nucleotides, the CDR3 is TGCAGCGTTGTTTGGTACGGGGCGGGCGAGACCCAGTACTTC.

This clonotype was observed a handful of times. No conserved phenylalanine or tryptophan is present at the end of the CDR3, so a read error is the likely explanation. This chain connects TRBV7-7 to TRBJ2-5; 8 nucleotides match TRBD2. Germline V gene lookup returns CDR1 SSHAT and CDR2 FNYEAQ (reference sequence). The CDR3 length is 14 residues. The CDR3 DNA sequence: TGTGCTAGCAGCCGGGGGGGCGCGGGGGAGACCCAGTACCTC. Translating gives CASSRGGAGETQYL.

This clonotype came up many times. The J gene is TRBJ1-2, the V gene TRBV28; D might be TRBD1 (5 bases). The V gene's germline CDR1 is MDHEN and CDR2 SYDVKM. Trimming pared 1 base from V and 0 bases from J, leaving 9 bases between. The CDR3 extends over 15 amino acids. CDR3 nucleotide sequence: TGTGCCAGCAGTTTATACAGGTTCGCTAACTATGGCTACACCTTC. Amino acids: CASSLYRFANYGYTF.

This clonotype was seen a single time. This chain connects TRBV7-9 to TRBJ2-1; 15 bases are a match to TRBD2. CDR1 SEHNR and CDR2 FQNEAQ come from the germline V gene (reference sequence). The junction had 5 bases not matched to a gene; V was cut back by 4 bases and J by 7 bases. This CDR3 contains 16 residues. The CDR3 loop reads CASSSPGLAGGNEQFF. CDR3 DNA: TGTGCCAGCAGCTCCCCGGGACTAGCGGGAGGTAATGAGCAGTTCTTC.

This clonotype was detected ten times or more. The CDR3 bases are TGCAGTGCTAGACCTCGGGGGGGCACTGAAGCTTTCTTT. Its protein product is CSARPRGGTEAFF. The V gene is TRBV20-1, the J gene TRBJ1-1; TRBD1 is a possible D gene (5 bases). The CDR3 length is 13 residues. Deletions cut 2 bases from V and 4 bases from J, with 11 bases between. CDR1 DFQATT and CDR2 SNEGSKA come from the germline V gene (reference sequence).

The table lists this clonotype with a count of one. This may be a read error, as it is one base from a much larger clone. V gene TRBV27 combines with J gene TRBJ2-5; 7 positions agree with TRBD2. CDR3 length: 16 amino acids. The V segment lost 2 bases and the J segment 7 bases; nucleotides outside the gene matches: 13. CDR1 is MNHEY and CDR2 is SMNVEV in the germline V gene (reference sequence). The CDR3 nucleotides are TGTGCCAGCAGTTTAGGGACTGGCGGGAGTGAAGGGACCCAGTACTTC. It translates to CASSLGTGGSEGTQYF.

This clonotype was observed at least ten times. V is TRBV2 and J is TRBJ2-1, with D unclear. The ends were cut back, 2 bases at V and 10 bases at J, with 9 bases in the middle. Germline V lookup: CDR1 SNHLY, CDR2 FYNNEI. The CDR3 totals 12 residues. The CDR3 region is CASSEMNEEQFF. CDR3 in DNA: TGTGCCAGCAGTGAAATGAACGAAGAGCAGTTCTTC.

This clonotype came up a few times. The rearrangement uses TRBV20-1 and TRBJ2-3; TRBD2 might be the D (7 bases). The germline V gene encodes CDR1 DFQATT and CDR2 SNEGSKA (reference sequence). The V and J ends lost 6 bases and 3 bases respectively, with 19 bases between them. This CDR3 has 15 residues. This CDR3 reads CSAYPGGRGTDTQYF. The CDR3 DNA is TGCAGTGCCTACCCCGGGGGGCGCGGAACAGATACGCAGTATTTT.

The CDR3: CASRYDRGPETQYF. In DNA, the CDR3 is TGTGCCAGCAGATACGACAGGGGGCCGGAGACCCAGTACTTC. This sequence joins TRBV5-6 and TRBJ2-5; 10 positions agree with TRBD1. There are 14 residues in the CDR3. Germline lookup yields CDR1 SGHDT and CDR2 YYEEEE. V lost 5 bases and J lost 5; bases outside the gene matches: 6.